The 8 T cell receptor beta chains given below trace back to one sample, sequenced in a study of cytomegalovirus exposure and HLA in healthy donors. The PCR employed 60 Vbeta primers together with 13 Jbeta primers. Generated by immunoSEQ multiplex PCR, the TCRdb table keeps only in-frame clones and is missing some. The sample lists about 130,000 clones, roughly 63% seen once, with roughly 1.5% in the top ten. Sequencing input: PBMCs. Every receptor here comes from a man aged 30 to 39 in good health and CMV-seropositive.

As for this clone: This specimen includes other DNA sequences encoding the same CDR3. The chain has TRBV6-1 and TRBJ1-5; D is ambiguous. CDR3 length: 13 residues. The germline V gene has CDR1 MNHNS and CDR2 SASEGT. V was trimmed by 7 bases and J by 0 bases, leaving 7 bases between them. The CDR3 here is CASTGDSNQPQHF. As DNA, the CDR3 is TGTGCCAGCACGGGAGATAGCAATCAGCCCCAGCATTTT.

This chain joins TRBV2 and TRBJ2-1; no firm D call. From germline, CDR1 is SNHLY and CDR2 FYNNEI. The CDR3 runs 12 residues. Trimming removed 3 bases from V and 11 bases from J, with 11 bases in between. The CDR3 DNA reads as TGTGCCAGCAGTGATCTGGCTAGAAAGCAGTTCTTC. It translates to CASSDLARKQFF.

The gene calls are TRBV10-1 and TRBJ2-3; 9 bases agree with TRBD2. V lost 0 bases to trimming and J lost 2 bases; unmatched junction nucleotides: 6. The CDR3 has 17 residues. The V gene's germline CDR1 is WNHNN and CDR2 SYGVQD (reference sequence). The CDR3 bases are TGCGCCAGCAGTGAGTCCGCCGCGGGAGGGTACACAGATACGCAGTATTTT. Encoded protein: CASSESAAGGYTDTQYF.

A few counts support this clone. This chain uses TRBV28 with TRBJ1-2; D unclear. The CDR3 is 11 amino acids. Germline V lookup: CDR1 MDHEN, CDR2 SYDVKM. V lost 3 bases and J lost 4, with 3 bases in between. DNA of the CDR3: TGTGCCAGCAGTTTCGGCTATGGCTACACCTTC. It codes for CASSFGYGYTF.

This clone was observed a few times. The CDR3 DNA sequence: TGTGCCAGCAGTTCCCTTCAGGGTTTGGGTCAGCCCCAGCATTTT. This encodes CASSSLQGLGQPQHF. This chain joins TRBV6-6 and TRBJ1-5; TRBD1 is a possible D gene (5 bases). Germline assignment: CDR1 MNHNY and CDR2 SVGAGI (reference sequence). There are 15 residues in the CDR3. The ends were cut back, 4 bases at V and 6 bases at J, with 16 bases in the middle.

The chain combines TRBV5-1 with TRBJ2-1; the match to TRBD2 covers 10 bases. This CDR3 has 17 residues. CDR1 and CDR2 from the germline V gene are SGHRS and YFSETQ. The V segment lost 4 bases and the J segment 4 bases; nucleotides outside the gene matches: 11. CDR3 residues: CASSPKRGLALYNEQFF. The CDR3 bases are TGCGCCAGCAGCCCAAAAAGGGGACTAGCGTTATACAATGAGCAGTTCTTC.

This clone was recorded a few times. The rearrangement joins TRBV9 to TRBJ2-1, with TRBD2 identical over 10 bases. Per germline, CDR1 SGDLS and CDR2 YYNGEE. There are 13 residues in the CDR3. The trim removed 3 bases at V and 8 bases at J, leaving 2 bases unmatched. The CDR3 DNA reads TGTGCCAGCAGCGAGAGCGGGAGGGATGAGCAGTTCTTC. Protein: CASSESGRDEQFF.

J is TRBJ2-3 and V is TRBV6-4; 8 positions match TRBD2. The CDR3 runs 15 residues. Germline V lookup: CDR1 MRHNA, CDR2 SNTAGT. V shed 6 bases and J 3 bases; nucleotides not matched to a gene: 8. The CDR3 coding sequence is TGTGCCAGCAGCCTAAGAGCGGGGGAGACAGATACGCAGTATTTT. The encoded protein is CASSLRAGETDTQYF.